This T cell receptor (beta chain) was identified in a study of Ad26.COV2.S vaccination and SARS-CoV-2 variants. This CDR3 spans 16 amino acids. The germline V gene has CDR1 MDHEN and CDR2 SYDVKM. V lost 1 base, J lost 4 bases, and 16 bases lay in between. The method was immunoSEQ multiplex PCR; TCRdb's version includes in-frame clones alone and lacks a portion of them. The sample yields 350,000 to 400,000 clones, 75% to 90% seen once. Study-wide results and caveats: Vaccinees reportedly had broad spike-specific CD8+ and CD4+ T cell responses.

The treatment is: around 19 received Ad26.COV2.S at low or high dose, single or two shots; 5 received placebo; per-sample allocation not given. Day 63 after the first vaccine or placebo injection was the time point for sampling. Within Boston, the person who donated was an adult of 18-55 years. Ad26.COV2.S expressed prefusion-stabilized spike from the original Wuhan strain. A note on this clone: Its specificity is unknown.

The sequence was collected from a person aged 18-65 years who received the Ad26.COV2.S COVID-19 vaccine or a placebo. The sequencing used peripheral blood, collected in a trial of Ad26.COV2.S vaccine versus placebo. J is TRBJ1-1 and V is TRBV28; TRBD1 might be the D (5 bases). The CDR3 region has the DNA TGTGCCAGCAGTTTATTTCAGGGCCTGGGGAGCACTGAAGCTTTCTTT. It yields the protein CASSLFQGLGSTEAFF.